This T cell receptor beta chain was obtained from a study of shared clonotypes between healthy human individuals. Generated by immunoSEQ multiplex PCR, the TCRdb table keeps only in-frame clones and is missing some. Of 600,000 to 800,000 clones listed, roughly two thirds are singletons. The CDR3 covers 17 residues. Germline values: CDR1 SGHNT, CDR2 YYREEE (reference sequence). Germline trimming cut 4 bases from V and 1 base from J; bases unmatched to any gene: 14. The V call is TRBV5-4, the J call TRBJ2-7; 7 bases are shared with TRBD1. The clonotype was recovered from a woman aged 25 to 39 in good health. Sample: memory CD4+ T cells sorted from blood. Subset of the sample: CD45RA-negative fraction. In DNA form, the CDR3 reads TGTGCCAGCAGCGTTACACCTCCGGGACAGCGGTCCTACGAGCAGTACTTC. Translation: CASSVTPPGQRSYEQYF.